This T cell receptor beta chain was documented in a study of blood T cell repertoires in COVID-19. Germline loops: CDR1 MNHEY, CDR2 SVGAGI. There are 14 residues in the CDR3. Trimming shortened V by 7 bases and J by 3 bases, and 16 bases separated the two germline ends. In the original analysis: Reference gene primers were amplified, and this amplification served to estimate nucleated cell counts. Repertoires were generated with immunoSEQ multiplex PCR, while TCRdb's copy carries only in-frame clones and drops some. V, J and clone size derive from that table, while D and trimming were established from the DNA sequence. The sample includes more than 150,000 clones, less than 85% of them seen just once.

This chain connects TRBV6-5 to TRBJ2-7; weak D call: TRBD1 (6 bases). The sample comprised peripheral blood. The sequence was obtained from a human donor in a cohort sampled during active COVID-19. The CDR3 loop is CASTPVSGDYEQYF. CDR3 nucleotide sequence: TGTGCCAGCACTCCAGTTTCAGGGGACTACGAGCAGTACTTC.